The rows below give T cell receptor beta chains drawn from one sample of a study of cytotoxic CD8 clonotypes in ibrutinib-treated CLL. Repertoires were generated with immunoSEQ multiplex PCR, while TCRdb's copy carries only in-frame clones and drops some. Of nearly 85,000 clones in the sample, 70% to 80% were seen once. Sequenced material: PBMCs, taken after 12 months of ibrutinib treatment. The receptors were gathered from a human donor with chronic lymphocytic leukemia. CDR3s include the opening cysteine and the closing phenylalanine or tryptophan. Each record gives: J gene, V gene, clone size, D gene, CDR3 DNA, CDR3 protein. D genes are given only for firm matches. Rows give clone size only sometimes, using once, few, many, or a class for an expanded clone.

>TRBJ2-4|TRBV7-2|.|TRBD2
TGTGCCAGCAGCTCCGGACTAGCGGGGGGAATTCAGTACTTC
CASSSGLAGGIQYF
>TRBJ1-1|TRBV5-1|.|.
TGCGCCAGCAGCGGGGGGATGAACACTGAAGCTTTCTTT
CASSGGMNTEAFF
>TRBJ2-7|TRBV28|few|TRBD2
TGTGCCAGCAGTTTAATCGAATTGGGACTAGCGGGAGGGCCGACATACGAGCAGTACTTC
CASSLIELGLAGGPTYEQYF
>TRBJ1-2|TRBV10-3|few|.
TGTGCCATCAGTGAGTCGGCGGCAGGTGGAGGCTACACCTTC
CAISESAAGGGYTF
>TRBJ2-3|TRBV18|.|.
TGTGCCAGCTCACCCGGCGGCCGAGATACGCAGTATTTT
CASSPGGRDTQYF
>TRBJ2-1|TRBV5-1|.|.
TGCGCCAGCAGCTTGCCTGGGGCAGGATACAATGAGCAGTTCTTC
CASSLPGAGYNEQFF
>TRBJ2-2|TRBV2|.|.
TGTGCCGGCCGACCGCCGCACCTGAACACCGGGGAGCTGTTTTTT
CAGRPPHLNTGELFF
>TRBJ2-4|TRBV4-3|.|TRBD2
TGCGCCAGCAGCCAACGACTAGCGGGAGTCAAAAACATTCAGTACTTC
CASSQRLAGVKNIQYF
>TRBJ2-3|TRBV7-8|.|.
TGTGCCAGCAGCTTCGAGTGGGGTCGCACAGATACGCAGTATTTT
CASSFEWGRTDTQYF
>TRBJ2-3|TRBV6-5|.|TRBD1
TGTGCCACCCACAGGGGGCGGACAGATACGCAGTATTTT
CATHRGRTDTQYF
>TRBJ1-1|TRBV5-1|.|.
TGCGCCAGCAGCCGACGGGAGGTGGCAGAGAACACTGAAGCTTTCTTT
CASSRREVAENTEAFF
>TRBJ2-3|TRBV11-3|.|.
TGTGCCAGCAGCTTAGGGAAGCGGAAGGTGGCAGATACGCAGTATTTT
CASSLGKRKVADTQYF
>TRBJ1-6|TRBV6-1|.|.
TGTGCCAGCACCCCCCGACAGCTAAATTCACCCCTCCACTTT
CASTPRQLNSPLHF
>TRBJ2-7|TRBV9|.|TRBD2
TGTGCCAGCAGCGCACAGGGCGGGGGGGAGCAGTACTTC
CASSAQGGGEQYF
>TRBJ2-3|TRBV11-2|.|.
TGTGCCAGCAGCTTAGCGCTAGCAAGGGGAGATACGCAGTATTTT
CASSLALARGDTQYF
>TRBJ2-1|TRBV2|.|TRBD2
TGTGCCAGCAGCGTTAGCGGGGGGGCTTGGTATGAGCAGTTCTTC
CASSVSGGAWYEQFF
>TRBJ2-2|TRBV9|.|TRBD2
TGTGCCAGCAGCCCCCGGACTAGCGGGGGGGCCGGGGAGCTGTTTTTT
CASSPRTSGGAGELFF
>TRBJ2-7|TRBV10-1|few|TRBD2
TGCGCCAGCAGTGAGCCCCCAGGACTAGGATACTGCTGGCAGTACTTC
CASSEPPGLGYCWQYF
>TRBJ2-6|TRBV27|.|.
TGTGCCAGCACCCTCCGGACGGCCGCCTTGTCTGGGGCCAACGTCCTGACTTTC
CASTLRTAALSGANVLTF
>TRBJ2-5|TRBV7-2|few|TRBD2
TGTGCCAGCAGCTTACTAGCGGGGGAGGGGACCCAGTACTTC
CASSLLAGEGTQYF
>TRBJ1-5|TRBV7-8|once|.
TGTGCCAGCAGACAGAGTTATAGCAATCAGCCCCAGCATTTT
CASRQSYSNQPQHF
>TRBJ2-7|TRBV9|.|.
TGTGCCAGCAGCCCCTGGGGGGACAGTACCTACGAGCAGTACTTC
CASSPWGDSTYEQYF
>TRBJ2-2|TRBV19|.|.
TGTGCCAGTAGTATCCAGCCCAGGCCCAACACCGGGGAGCTGTTTTTT
CASSIQPRPNTGELFF
>TRBJ2-3|TRBV5-8|.|.
TGTGCCAGCAGCTTGGCCCCCGCAGATACGCAGTATTTT
CASSLAPADTQYF
>TRBJ2-7|TRBV7-6|.|.
TGTGCCAGCAGCTTAGAGGTGGGGGGTTACGAGCAGTACTTC
CASSLEVGGYEQYF
>TRBJ1-5|TRBV5-6|.|.
TGTGCCAGCAGCTTGGTAGGAGGGCCCCAGCATTTT
CASSLVGGPQHF
>TRBJ2-7|TRBV28|.|.
.
CASSSSGGLAAQYF
>TRBJ2-7|TRBV6-6|.|TRBD2
TGTGCCAGCACCCTAGCGGGGGGCTCCTACGAGCAGTACTTC
CASTLAGGSYEQYF
>TRBJ1-5|TRBV10-3|.|TRBD1
TGTGCCATCAGTCCGGGACAGGGGATAGAGCCCCAGCATTTT
CAISPGQGIEPQHF
>TRBJ2-2|TRBV29-1|.|TRBD2
TGCAGCGTTGGGGGGGGAACCGGGGAGCTGTTTTTT
CSVGGGTGELFF
>TRBJ1-1|TRBV29-1|.|.
TGCAGCGCCCTCTGGGGCGGCACTGAAGCTTTCTTT
CSALWGGTEAFF
>TRBJ2-7|TRBV9|.|TRBD2
TGTGCCAGCAGCCCCTATTTAGCGGGAGGGGGCGAGCAGTACTTC
CASSPYLAGGGEQYF
>TRBJ2-2|TRBV6-6|.|TRBD2
TGTGCCAGCAGTTACGGGACTAGTAGGAACACCGGGGAGCTGTTTTTT
CASSYGTSRNTGELFF
>TRBJ2-7|TRBV27|.|TRBD2
TGTGCCAGCAGCTTAGCGGGACCCTCCTACGAGCAGTACTTC
CASSLAGPSYEQYF
>TRBJ2-7|TRBV4-2|.|TRBD1
TGTGCCAGCAGCCCTACGGGACAGGCCGCCGTGGAGCAGTACTTC
CASSPTGQAAVEQYF
>TRBJ1-1|TRBV11-3|.|TRBD1
TGTGCCAGCAGCTTGGGACAGGGCCACACTGAAGCTTTCTTT
CASSLGQGHTEAFF
>TRBJ1-5|TRBV6-1|few|.
TGTGCCAGTTGGTCGGGCAATCAGCCCCAGCATTTT
CASWSGNQPQHF
>TRBJ1-4|TRBV15|.|.
TGTGCCACCAGCCCCCGACATGGTGAAAAACTGTTTTTT
CATSPRHGEKLFF
>TRBJ1-2|TRBV6-1|.|TRBD1
TGTGCCAGCAGTGAAGCGCTTCGACAGGGGAGATCGGGGGGCTATGGCTACACCTTC
CASSEALRQGRSGGYGYTF
>TRBJ2-5|TRBV30|.|.
TGTGCCTGGAGTGTAGTGGGGCCGGAGACCCAGTACTTC
CAWSVVGPETQYF
>TRBJ2-7|TRBV19|.|.
TGTGCCAGTAGTATGGCGGTTACCTACGAGCAGTACTTC
CASSMAVTYEQYF
>TRBJ1-5|TRBV23-1|.|.
TGCGCCAGCAGTCAACTTTTGATAAATCAGCCCCAGCATTTT
CASSQLLINQPQHF
>TRBJ1-3|TRBV7-2|.|.
TGTGCCAGCAGCCCCCCTGGACAGACTGGAAACACCATATATTTT
CASSPPGQTGNTIYF
>TRBJ2-3|TRBV5-1|.|.
TGCGCCAGCAGCTTGGGCGATACGCAGTATTTT
CASSLGDTQYF
>TRBJ1-4|TRBV5-4|.|.
TGTGCCAGCAGCCCGGGGGGTACTAATGAAAAACTGTTTTTT
CASSPGGTNEKLFF
>TRBJ2-7|TRBV28|.|TRBD1
TGTGCCAGCAGCTCCCCGGGGAGGACAGGGGGGCCCGAGCAGTACTTC
CASSSPGRTGGPEQYF
>TRBJ2-3|TRBV6-4|.|TRBD2
TGTGCCAGCAGTGCCGAAGCGGGAGGGCCGCCAGATACGCAGTATTTT
CASSAEAGGPPDTQYF
>TRBJ1-1|TRBV7-8|.|.
TGTGCCAGCAGCTTACCACAGGGAGACACTGAAGCTTTCTTT
CASSLPQGDTEAFF
>TRBJ2-7|TRBV5-6|.|.
TGTGCCAGCAGCTTTGGGGGCAGAGACTACGAGCAGTACTTC
CASSFGGRDYEQYF
>TRBJ2-4|TRBV10-3|.|.
TGTGCCATCAGTGAGGGCAGGGATCTCCTTCAGTACTTC
CAISEGRDLLQYF
>TRBJ2-2|TRBV5-4|.|TRBD2
TGTGCCAGCAGCTTGCGGGGGGGATCCCCCGGGGAGCTGTTTTTT
CASSLRGGSPGELFF
>TRBJ2-1|TRBV11-1|few|.
TGTGCCAGCAGCTTGGAGGGGGCCTACAATGAGCAGTTCTTC
CASSLEGAYNEQFF
>TRBJ1-1|TRBV5-1|few|TRBD1
TGCGCCAGCAGCTCGGACAGGGGTTGGTCCACTGAAGCTTTCTTT
CASSSDRGWSTEAFF
>TRBJ1-1|TRBV5-6|.|.
TGTGCCAGCAGCTTAAACACTGAAGCTTTCTTT
CASSLNTEAFF